This T cell receptor beta chain was captured in a study of PD-1 blockade in mismatch repair-deficient tumors. About the research overall: All were previously treated, progressing patients with 11 to 13 mismatch repair-deficient cancer types.

In regard to this clone: Its antigen remains unknown.

The CDR3 has 12 amino acids. Germline-derived CDR1 and CDR2 are GTSNPN and SVGIG (reference sequence). The germline V and J ends were trimmed by 8 bases and 7 bases, with 17 bases remaining between them. All patients were mismatch repair deficient, assessed by either PCR or immunohistochemistry. TCRs were sequenced from a few patients responding to pembrolizumab. Study-wide results and limits: Rapid post-treatment expansion, then contraction, generally preceding radiologic response, marked tumor-resident clones.

Sequenced by immunoSEQ multiplex PCR; TCRdb stores in-frame clones only, minus some. The sample contains 120,000 or so clones, about 88% of which appear only once. The clonotype was recovered from an adult with mismatch repair-deficient cancer. The source was peripheral blood, collected approximately 72 weeks after starting pembrolizumab. The chain links TRBV30 to TRBJ1-2, with TRBD1 as a possible D gene (5 bases). The CDR3 protein is CAGPGPEGGYTF. In DNA, the CDR3 is TGTGCCGGACCGGGACCTGAAGGTGGCTACACCTTC.